This T cell receptor (beta chain) was sequenced for a study of blood T cell repertoires in COVID-19. Whole-study context: Acute and convalescent COVID-19 specimens originated in the United States, Italy and Spain. The analysed material was cDNA or gDNA that came from T cells, B-cell-depleted T cells, or PBMCs.

V was pared by 7 bases and J by 0 bases, with 19 bases between. CDR1 is SGHRS, CDR2 YFSETQ, per germline. The CDR3 extends over 16 amino acids. Study processing details: Reference gene primers were amplified, and this amplification served to estimate nucleated cell counts. The data were produced by immunoSEQ multiplex PCR, yet TCRdb's version contains in-frame clones alone and is incomplete. V, J and clone size reflect that table, while D and trimming were determined from the DNA. The table lists about 50,000 clones, approximately 88% of them singletons. The clonotype comes from a human donor in a cohort sampled during active COVID-19. The gene calls are TRBV5-1 and TRBJ2-5, with D uncertain. Sequenced material: peripheral blood. DNA for the CDR3: TGCGCCAGCCGATCTAGTGTTTCAGATTACCAAGAGACCCAGTACTTC. Its protein product is CASRSSVSDYQETQYF.